The 5 T cell receptor beta chains given below trace back to one sample, sequenced in a study of memory CD4+ T cells and cytomegalovirus serostatus. Profiled with immunoSEQ multiplex PCR; TCRdb holds only in-frame clones, not every one. The table has around 30,000 clones, 65% to 80% seen once. Single viable CD3+CD4+CD8-CD45RO+ cells were sorted as the memory CD4+ T cells. The sample comprised memory CD4+ T cells from blood. These receptor sequences come from an adult in good health and CMV-seronegative. Some clones in this sample may be carry-over from other donors' samples.

This clone has a handful of counts. The chain combines TRBV29-1 with TRBJ1-2, with 7 bases that match TRBD1. The CDR3 runs 15 residues. The germline V gene encodes CDR1 SQVTM and CDR2 ANQGSEA. J gave up 0 bases and V 5 bases, and 9 bases lay outside the gene matches. The CDR3 spells CSVWTGDLANYGYTF. The DNA for the CDR3 is TGCAGCGTTTGGACAGGAGATTTAGCTAACTATGGCTACACCTTC.

This chain connects TRBV6-1 to TRBJ1-2, with D hard to call. The CDR3 loop spans 15 amino acids. V lost 1 base and J 3 bases, leaving 12 bases between the germline ends. The germline V gene has CDR1 MNHNS and CDR2 SASEGT. CDR3 DNA sequence: TGTGCCAGCAGTGAAGGGGTAGGGCGCTACTATGGCTACACCTTC. Translated: CASSEGVGRYYGYTF.

This clone was recorded only once. This chain uses TRBV5-1 with TRBJ1-4; D is unclear. Germline V gives CDR1 SGHRS, CDR2 YFSETQ. V was shortened by 0 bases and J by 8 bases, with 5 bases between the two germline ends. This CDR3 spans 12 amino acids. The CDR3 spells CASSLDGEKLFF. As DNA, the CDR3 is TGCGCCAGCAGCTTGGACGGGGAAAAACTGTTTTTT.

This clone has just a few counts. The chain has TRBV6-5 and TRBJ1-2; perhaps TRBD1 as D (5 bases). The ends were cut back, 4 bases at V and 8 bases at J, with 17 bases in the middle. Germline lookup yields CDR1 MNHEY and CDR2 SVGAGI. This CDR3 region has 14 residues. The CDR3 loop is CASSSHGAGFGYTF. The CDR3 DNA is TGTGCCAGCAGTTCCCATGGCGCAGGGTTCGGCTACACCTTC.

The chain carries TRBV5-4 and TRBJ2-7; 7 bases match TRBD1. Germline CDR1 reads SGHNT; CDR2 reads YYREEE (reference sequence). V lost 0 bases to trimming and J lost 4 bases; unmatched junction nucleotides: 7. This CDR3 is built from 15 residues. CDR3 residues: CASSLEQGIGYEQYF. The CDR3 DNA reads TGTGCCAGCAGCTTGGAACAGGGGATAGGGTACGAGCAGTACTTC.